This TCR beta chain is drawn from a study of T cells after yellow fever vaccination. Study-wide results and caveats: Only a minor proportion of clonotypes was detected across both CD4 and CD8 compartments. Most clones from primary vaccination resurfaced after the booster (approximately 95% CD4, 75% to 90% CD8).

Each CDR3 protein is one row after TCRdb ran MiXCR on the 5' RACE reads. This sample yields under 150,000 distinct CDR3 sequences, of which around 7.7% are seen a single time; less than 0.95% belongs to the top ten. The ends were cut back, 4 bases at V and 1 base at J, with 14 bases in the middle. The CDR3 extends over 16 amino acids. Germline CDR1 reads SGHRS; CDR2 reads YFSETQ. This clonotype was counted ten times or more. What it binds is not known. The conserved final phenylalanine or tryptophan is absent from the CDR3, which likely points to a read error. The receptor comes from a man aged 25-45 years who received the YFV17D yellow fever vaccine. The rearrangement uses TRBV5-1 and TRBJ2-2; a weak D match, TRBD2 (5 bases). The sample was CD4+ T cells sorted from PBMCs, taken 5 days after the yellow fever booster vaccination. The CDR3 is CASSRSAGWNTGELFS. The CDR3 DNA sequence: TGCGCCAGCAGCCGCTCGGCGGGCTGGAACACCGGGGAGCTGTTTTCT.